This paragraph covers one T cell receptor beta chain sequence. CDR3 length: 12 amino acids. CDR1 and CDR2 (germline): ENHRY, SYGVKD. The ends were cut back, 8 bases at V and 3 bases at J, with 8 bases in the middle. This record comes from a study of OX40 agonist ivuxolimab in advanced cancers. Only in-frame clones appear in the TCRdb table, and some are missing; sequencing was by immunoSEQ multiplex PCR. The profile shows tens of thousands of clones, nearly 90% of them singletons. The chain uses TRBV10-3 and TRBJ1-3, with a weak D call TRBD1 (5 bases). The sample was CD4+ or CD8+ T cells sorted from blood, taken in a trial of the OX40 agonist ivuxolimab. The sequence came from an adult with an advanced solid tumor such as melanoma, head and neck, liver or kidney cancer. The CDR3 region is CAIGAGGNTIYF. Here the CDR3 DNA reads TGTGCCATCGGGGCAGGTGGAAACACCATATATTTT.